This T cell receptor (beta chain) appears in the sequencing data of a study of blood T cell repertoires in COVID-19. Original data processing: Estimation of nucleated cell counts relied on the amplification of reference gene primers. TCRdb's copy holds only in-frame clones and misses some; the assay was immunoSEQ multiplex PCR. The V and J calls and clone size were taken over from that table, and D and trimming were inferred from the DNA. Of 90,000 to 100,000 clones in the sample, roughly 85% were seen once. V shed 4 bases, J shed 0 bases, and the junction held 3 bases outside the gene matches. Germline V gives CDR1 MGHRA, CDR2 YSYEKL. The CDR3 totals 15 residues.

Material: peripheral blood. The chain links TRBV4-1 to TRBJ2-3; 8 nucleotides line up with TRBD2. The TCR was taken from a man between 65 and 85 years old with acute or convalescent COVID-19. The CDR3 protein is CASSLIAGSTDTQYF. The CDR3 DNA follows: TGCGCCAGCAGCCTGATAGCGGGGAGCACAGATACGCAGTATTTT.